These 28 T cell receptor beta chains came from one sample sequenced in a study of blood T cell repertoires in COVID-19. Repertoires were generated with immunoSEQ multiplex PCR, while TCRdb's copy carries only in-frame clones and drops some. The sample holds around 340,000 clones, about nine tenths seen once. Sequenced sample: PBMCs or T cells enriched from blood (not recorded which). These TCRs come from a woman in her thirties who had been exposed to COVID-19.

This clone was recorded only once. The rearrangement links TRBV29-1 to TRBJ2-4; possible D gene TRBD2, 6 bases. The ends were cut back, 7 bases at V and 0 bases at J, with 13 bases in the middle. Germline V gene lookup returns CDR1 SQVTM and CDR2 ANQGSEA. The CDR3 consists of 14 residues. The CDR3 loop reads CSGLGGVAKNIQYF. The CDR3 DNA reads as TGCAGCGGGCTCGGAGGGGTAGCCAAAAACATTCAGTACTTC.

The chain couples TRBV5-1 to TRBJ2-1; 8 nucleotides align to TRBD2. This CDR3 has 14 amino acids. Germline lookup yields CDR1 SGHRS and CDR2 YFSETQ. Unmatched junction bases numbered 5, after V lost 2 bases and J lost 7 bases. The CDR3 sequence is CASSLAGANNEQFF. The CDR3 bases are TGCGCCAGCAGCTTAGCGGGAGCGAATAATGAGCAGTTCTTC.

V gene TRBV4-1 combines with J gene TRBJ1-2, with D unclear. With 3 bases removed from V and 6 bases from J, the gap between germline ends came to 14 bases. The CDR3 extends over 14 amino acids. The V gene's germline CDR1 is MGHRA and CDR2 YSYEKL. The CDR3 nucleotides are TGCGCCAGCAGCCAGGAGGACCGGCTCAATGGCTACACCTTC. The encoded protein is CASSQEDRLNGYTF.

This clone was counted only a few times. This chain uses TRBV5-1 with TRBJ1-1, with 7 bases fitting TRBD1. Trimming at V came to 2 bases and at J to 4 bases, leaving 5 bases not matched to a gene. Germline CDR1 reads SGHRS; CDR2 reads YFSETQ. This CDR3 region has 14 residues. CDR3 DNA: TGCGCCAGCAGCTTAACAGGGGTTGCCACTGAAGCTTTCTTT. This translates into CASSLTGVATEAFF.

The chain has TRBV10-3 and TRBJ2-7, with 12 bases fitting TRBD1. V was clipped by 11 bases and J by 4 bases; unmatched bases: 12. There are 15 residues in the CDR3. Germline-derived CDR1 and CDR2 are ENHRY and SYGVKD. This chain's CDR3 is CAAQDPGQGAYEQYF. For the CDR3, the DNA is TGTGCCGCCCAAGACCCGGGACAGGGGGCTTACGAGCAGTACTTC.

The CDR3 DNA sequence: TGTGCTACCTCCCGGGACAGGGGGGTTTCTAGCAATCAGCCCCAGCATTTT. Amino acid sequence: CATSRDRGVSSNQPQHF. The rearrangement joins TRBV12-5 to TRBJ1-5; 11 positions agree with TRBD1. Germline CDR1 and CDR2: LGHNT and FRNRAP. This CDR3 has 17 residues. The V segment lost 10 bases and the J segment 0 bases; nucleotides outside the gene matches: 11.

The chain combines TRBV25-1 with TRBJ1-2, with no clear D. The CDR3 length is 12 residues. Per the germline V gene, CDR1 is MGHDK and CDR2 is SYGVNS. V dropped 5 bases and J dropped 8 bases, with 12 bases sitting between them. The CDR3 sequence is CASSLSGRGYTF. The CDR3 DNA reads TGTGCCAGCAGTCTCTCTGGGAGAGGCTACACCTTC.

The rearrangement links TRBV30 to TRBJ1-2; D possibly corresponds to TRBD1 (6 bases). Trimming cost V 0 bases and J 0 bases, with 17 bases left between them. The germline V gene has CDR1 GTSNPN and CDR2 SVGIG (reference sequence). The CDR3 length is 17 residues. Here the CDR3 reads CAWSVRGGRLANYGYTF. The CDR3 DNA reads TGTGCCTGGAGTGTACGGGGGGGGCGGTTAGCTAACTATGGCTACACCTTC.

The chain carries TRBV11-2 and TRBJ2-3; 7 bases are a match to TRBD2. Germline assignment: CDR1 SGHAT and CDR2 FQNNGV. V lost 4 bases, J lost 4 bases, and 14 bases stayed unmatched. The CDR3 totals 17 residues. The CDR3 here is CASSSSPGTTYPDTQYF. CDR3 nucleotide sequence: TGTGCCAGCAGCTCATCCCCCGGGACTACTTACCCAGATACGCAGTATTTT. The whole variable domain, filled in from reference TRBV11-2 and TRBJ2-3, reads EAGVAQSPRYKIIEKRQSVAFWCNPISGHATLYWYQQILGQGPKLLIQFQNNGVVDDSQLPKDRFSAERLKGVDSTLKIQPAKLEDSAVYLCASSSSPGTTYPDTQYFGPGTRLTVL.

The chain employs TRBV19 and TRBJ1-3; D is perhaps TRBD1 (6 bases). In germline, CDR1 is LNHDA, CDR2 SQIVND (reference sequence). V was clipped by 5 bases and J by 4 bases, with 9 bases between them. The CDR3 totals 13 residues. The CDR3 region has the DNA TGTGCCAGTAGTCCAGGGGTAGGAAACACCATATATTTT. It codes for CASSPGVGNTIYF.

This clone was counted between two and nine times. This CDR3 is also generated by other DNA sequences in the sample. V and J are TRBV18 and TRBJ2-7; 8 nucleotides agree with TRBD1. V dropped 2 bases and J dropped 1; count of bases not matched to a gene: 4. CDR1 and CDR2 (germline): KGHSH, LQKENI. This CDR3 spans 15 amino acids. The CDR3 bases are TGTGCCAGCTCACCAGGGACAGGTTTATCCTACGAGCAGTACTTC. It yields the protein CASSPGTGLSYEQYF.

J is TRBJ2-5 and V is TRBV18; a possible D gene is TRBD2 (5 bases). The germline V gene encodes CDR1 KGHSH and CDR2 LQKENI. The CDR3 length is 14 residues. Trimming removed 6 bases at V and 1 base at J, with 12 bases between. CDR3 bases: TGTGCCAGCTCTCGGAACCGGGGCCAAGAGACCCAGTACTTC. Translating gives CASSRNRGQETQYF.

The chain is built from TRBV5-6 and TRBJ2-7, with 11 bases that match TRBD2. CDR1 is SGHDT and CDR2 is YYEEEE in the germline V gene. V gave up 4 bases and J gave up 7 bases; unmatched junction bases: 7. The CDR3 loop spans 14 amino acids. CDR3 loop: CASSTSGGILEQYF. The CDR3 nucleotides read TGTGCCAGCAGCACTAGCGGGGGAATTTTGGAGCAGTACTTC. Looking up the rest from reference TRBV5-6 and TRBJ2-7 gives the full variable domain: DAGVTQSPTHLIKTRGQQVTLRCSPKSGHDTVSWYQQALGQGPQFIFQYYEEEERQRGNFPDRFSGHQFPNYSSELNVNALLLGDSALYLCASSTSGGILEQYFGPGTRLTVT.

CDR3 amino acids: CASSLEGTMHYEQYF. The CDR3 DNA follows: TGCGCCAGCAGCTTGGAGGGGACTATGCACTACGAGCAGTACTTC. The chain links TRBV5-1 to TRBJ2-7; 7 nucleotides align to TRBD2. The ends lost 0 bases at V and 3 bases at J; junction bases unmatched: 6. From germline, CDR1 is SGHRS and CDR2 YFSETQ. The CDR3 is 15 amino acids.

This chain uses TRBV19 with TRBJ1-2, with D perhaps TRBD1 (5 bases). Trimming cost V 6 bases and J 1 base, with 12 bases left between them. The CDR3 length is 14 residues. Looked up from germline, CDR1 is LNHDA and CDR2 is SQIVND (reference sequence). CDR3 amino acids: CASRTGQFNYGYTF. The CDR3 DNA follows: TGTGCCAGTAGGACTGGACAATTTAACTATGGCTACACCTTC.

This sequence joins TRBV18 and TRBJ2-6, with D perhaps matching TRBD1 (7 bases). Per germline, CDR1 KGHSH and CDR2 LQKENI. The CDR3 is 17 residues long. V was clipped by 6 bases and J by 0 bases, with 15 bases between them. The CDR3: CASSKQGTSSGANVLTF. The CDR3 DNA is TGTGCCAGCTCGAAACAGGGGACTTCCTCTGGGGCCAACGTCCTGACTTTC.

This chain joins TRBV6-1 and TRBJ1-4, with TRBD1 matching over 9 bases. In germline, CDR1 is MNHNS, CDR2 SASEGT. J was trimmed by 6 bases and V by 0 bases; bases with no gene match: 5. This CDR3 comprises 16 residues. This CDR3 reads CASSEAIGQGYEKLFF. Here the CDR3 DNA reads TGTGCCAGCAGTGAAGCGATCGGACAGGGGTATGAAAAACTGTTTTTT.

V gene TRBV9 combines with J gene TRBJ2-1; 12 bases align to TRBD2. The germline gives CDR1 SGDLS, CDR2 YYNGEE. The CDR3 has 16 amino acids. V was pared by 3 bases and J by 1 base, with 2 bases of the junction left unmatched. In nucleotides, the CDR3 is TGTGCCAGCAGCGGGACTAGCGGGATGTCCTACAATGAGCAGTTCTTC. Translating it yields CASSGTSGMSYNEQFF. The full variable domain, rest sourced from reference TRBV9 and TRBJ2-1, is DSGVTQTPKHLITATGQRVTLRCSPRSGDLSVYWYQQSLDQGLQFLIQYYNGEERAKGNILERFSAQQFPDLHSELNLSSLELGDSALYFCASSGTSGMSYNEQFFGPGTRLTVL.

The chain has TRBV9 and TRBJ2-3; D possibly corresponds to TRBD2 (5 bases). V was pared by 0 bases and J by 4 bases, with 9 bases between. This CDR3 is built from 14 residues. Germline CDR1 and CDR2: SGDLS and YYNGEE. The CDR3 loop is CASSVGEFPDTQYF. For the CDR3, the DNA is TGTGCCAGCAGCGTAGGGGAGTTTCCAGATACGCAGTATTTT.

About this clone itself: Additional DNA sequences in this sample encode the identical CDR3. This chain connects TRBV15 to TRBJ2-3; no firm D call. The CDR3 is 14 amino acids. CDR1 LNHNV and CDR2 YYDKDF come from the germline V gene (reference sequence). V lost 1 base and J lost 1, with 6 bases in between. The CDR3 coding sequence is TGTGCCACCAGCAGAGGACGGGGCACAGATACGCAGTATTTT. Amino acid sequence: CATSRGRGTDTQYF.

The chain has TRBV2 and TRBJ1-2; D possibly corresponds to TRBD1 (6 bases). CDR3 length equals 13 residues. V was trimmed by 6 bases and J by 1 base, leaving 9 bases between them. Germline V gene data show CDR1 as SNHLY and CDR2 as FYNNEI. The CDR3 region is CASRLDSNYGYTF. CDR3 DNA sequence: TGTGCCAGCAGGTTGGACAGTAACTATGGCTACACCTTC.

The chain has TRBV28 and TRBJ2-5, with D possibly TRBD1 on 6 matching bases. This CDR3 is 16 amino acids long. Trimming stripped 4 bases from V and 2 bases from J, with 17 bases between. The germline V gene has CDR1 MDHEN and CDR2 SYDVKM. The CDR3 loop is CASSWGRDTIQETQYF. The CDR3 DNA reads TGTGCCAGCAGTTGGGGTAGGGACACCATACAAGAGACCCAGTACTTC.

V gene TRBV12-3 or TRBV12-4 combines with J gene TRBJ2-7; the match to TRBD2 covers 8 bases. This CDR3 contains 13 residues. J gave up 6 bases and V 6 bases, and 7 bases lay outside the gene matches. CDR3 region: CASRWTSLGEQYF. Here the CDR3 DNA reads TGTGCCAGCAGGTGGACTAGCTTAGGCGAGCAGTACTTC.

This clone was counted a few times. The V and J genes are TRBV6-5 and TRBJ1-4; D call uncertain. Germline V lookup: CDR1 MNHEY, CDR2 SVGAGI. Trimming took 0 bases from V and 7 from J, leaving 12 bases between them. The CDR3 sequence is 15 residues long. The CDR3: CASSYSITAVEKLFF. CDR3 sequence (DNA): TGTGCCAGCAGTTACTCGATTACCGCGGTTGAAAAACTGTTTTTT.

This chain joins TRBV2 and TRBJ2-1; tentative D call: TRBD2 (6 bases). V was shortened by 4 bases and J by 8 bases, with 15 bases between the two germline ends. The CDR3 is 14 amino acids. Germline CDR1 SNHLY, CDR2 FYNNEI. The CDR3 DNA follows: TGTGCCAGCAGTGGGTTGGCTAGCGTCGATGAGCAGTTCTTC. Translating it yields CASSGLASVDEQFF.

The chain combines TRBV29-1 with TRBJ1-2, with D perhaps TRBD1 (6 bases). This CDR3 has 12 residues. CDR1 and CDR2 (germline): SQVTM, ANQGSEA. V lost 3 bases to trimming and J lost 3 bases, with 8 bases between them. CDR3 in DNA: TGCAGCGTTGAGGGGGGGCACTATGGCTACACCTTC. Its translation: CSVEGGHYGYTF.

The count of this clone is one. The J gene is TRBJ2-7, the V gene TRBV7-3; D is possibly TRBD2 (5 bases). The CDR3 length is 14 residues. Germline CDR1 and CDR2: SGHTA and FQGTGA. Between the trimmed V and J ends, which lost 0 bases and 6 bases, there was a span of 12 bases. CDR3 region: CASSLTLGSSEQYF. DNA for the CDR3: TGTGCCAGCAGCTTAACGTTGGGGAGTTCCGAGCAGTACTTC.

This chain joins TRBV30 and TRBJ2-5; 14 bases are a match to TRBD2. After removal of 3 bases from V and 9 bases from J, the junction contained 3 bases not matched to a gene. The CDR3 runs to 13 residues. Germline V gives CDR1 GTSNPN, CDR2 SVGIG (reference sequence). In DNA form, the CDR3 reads TGTGCCTGGAGGTTGACTAGCGGGAGGGCCCAGTACTTC. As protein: CAWRLTSGRAQYF.